Listed below are T cell receptor beta chains from one sample, sequenced in a study of blood T cells in healthy people across ages. TCRdb recomputed calls from the 5' RACE reads with MiXCR, one row per CDR3 protein. This sample yields approximately 810,000 distinct CDR3 sequences, of which 25% to 35% are seen a single time; 15% to 20% belongs to the top ten. Source material: blood. These receptors all come from a woman aged 80 or over in good health. Each CDR3 is given with its conserved first and last residue. Each record gives: CDR3 DNA, CDR3 protein, J gene, clone size, V gene, D gene. A D gene is named only where the DNA matches it firmly. Clone size is not always given. Where it is, it says once, few, many or a class for expanded clones.

TGTGCCACCAGCCCCGGGGTAGCGGGGACCTCGTACTTC,CATSPGVAGTSYF,TRBJ2-7,few,TRBV15,TRBD2
TGTGCCAGCAGCCATGACCGTTCCTATGGCTACACCTTC,CASSHDRSYGYTF,TRBJ1-2,few,TRBV4-2,NA
TGCACTCCTCTAGCGGGGCGACTCAATGAGCAGTTCTTC,CTPLAGRLNEQFF,TRBJ2-1,many,TRBV20-1,TRBD2
TGTGCCAGCAGCTTAAAAGGGGGCGCGGGGGAGACCCAGTACTTC,CASSLKGGAGETQYF,TRBJ2-5,many,TRBV7-9,NA
TGTGCCAGCAGCTCCCAGGGTGAGGACGAGCAGTACTTC,CASSSQGEDEQYF,TRBJ2-7,once,TRBV7-2,NA
TGTGCCAGCAGCTTAGGCGCATCAGGAAGAGGGGTCCACTATGGTTACACCTTC,CASSLGASGRGVHYGYTF,TRBJ1-2,once,TRBV13,NA
TGTGCCAGCAGCAAAGTGGCAAGGAAAGAGACCCAGTACTTC,CASSKVARKETQYF,TRBJ2-5,NA,TRBV21-1,NA
TGCGCCAGCAGTCGATCGGACAGGGAGAACACTGAAGCTTTCTTT,CASSRSDRENTEAFF,TRBJ1-1,many,TRBV10-2,TRBD1
TGTGCCAGCAATTCGCTCACAGGTTTTAATAATACGCAGTATTTT,CASNSLTGFNNTQYF,TRBJ2-3,many,TRBV6-1,NA
TGCGCCGGTCAACCCCCCCAGACGACAATCTCCCCCTATGGCTACACCTTC,CAGQPPQTTISPYGYTF,TRBJ1-2,few,TRBV5-1,NA
TGTGCCAGCTCACCACGACCGAGCTCCTACGAGCAGTACTTC,CASSPRPSSYEQYF,TRBJ2-7,few,TRBV18,NA
TGTGCCAGCAGCTCCCGGGGGTTCCCAGATACGCAGTATTTT,CASSSRGFPDTQYF,TRBJ2-3,few,TRBV7-8,NA
TGTGCCTGGAGCCGGCAGCGTGGCTACACCTTC,CAWSRQRGYTF,TRBJ1-2,NA,TRBV30,NA
TGTGCCAGTAGTATCAGGACCTCTGGGGTCAACGTCCTGACTTTC,CASSIRTSGVNVLTF,TRBJ2-6,NA,TRBV19,NA
TGTGCCAGCAGCCCGGGACAGTTTAACTATGGCTACACCTTC,CASSPGQFNYGYTF,TRBJ1-2,few,TRBV7-2,TRBD1
TGCAGTGCGGACAGGGGCTACGAGCAGTACTTC,CSADRGYEQYF,TRBJ2-7,many,TRBV20-1,TRBD1
TGCGCCAGCAGCCTTTCCCGAGGGGGGATGGGGGAGCAGTACTTC,CASSLSRGGMGEQYF,TRBJ2-5,many,TRBV4-3,NA
TGTGCCAGCAGCCAAGGGGAAGGGTATCTAGAGACCCAGTACTTC,CASSQGEGYLETQYF,TRBJ2-5,few,TRBV4-2,NA
TGCAGTGCTTCTTCCGGGACCTACGGCAGGGAGCAGTACTTC,CSASSGTYGREQYF,TRBJ2-5,NA,TRBV20-1,NA
TGTGCCACCAAGGGAAGACCCCGCACAGATACGCAGTATTTT,CATKGRPRTDTQYF,TRBJ2-3,many,TRBV6-5,NA
TGCGCCAGCAGCCAAGGGACAGCACACCAAGAGACCCAGTACTTC,CASSQGTAHQETQYF,TRBJ2-5,many,TRBV4-1,NA
TGTGCCAGCAGTTTCGCCGCGACAGCAACTAATGAAAAACTGTTTTTT,CASSFAATATNEKLFF,TRBJ1-4,NA,TRBV6-2/TRBV6-3,NA
TGCAGTGCTTGGGCGACAGGGAACTACGAGCAGTACTTC,CSAWATGNYEQYF,TRBJ2-7,many,TRBV20-1,TRBD1
TGTGCCAGTAGTATTCGGGGGGGCTCCCACGAGCAGTACTTC,CASSIRGGSHEQYF,TRBJ2-7,NA,TRBV19,TRBD2
TGTGCCAGCAGCCTAGGGGCAGGAAAGAATAACTATGGCTACACCTTC,CASSLGAGKNNYGYTF,TRBJ1-2,many,TRBV7-9,NA
TGTGCCAGCAGTCGTGCCGGACAGGACTATGGCTACACCTTC,CASSRAGQDYGYTF,TRBJ1-2,few,TRBV7-9,TRBD1
TGTGCCAGCAGCTTAGCGAGGACTAGCGGGTCCCAGTACTTC,CASSLARTSGSQYF,TRBJ2-5,few,TRBV7-2,TRBD2
TGTGCCAGCAGCGCGAGATTTGGAACGAACACTGAAGCTTTCTTT,CASSARFGTNTEAFF,TRBJ1-1,NA,TRBV9,NA
TGTGCCAGCAGCCCCGTGCCCTACGAGCAGTACTTC,CASSPVPYEQYF,TRBJ2-7,NA,TRBV12-3/TRBV12-4,NA
TGCAGTGCTAGAAAGTGGACGACGGTGACTGAAGCTTTCTTT,CSARKWTTVTEAFF,TRBJ1-1,few,TRBV20-1,NA
TGCGCCAGCAGCCCTTCAGGGGGGATGGCTTGGGAGACCCAGTACTTC,CASSPSGGMAWETQYF,TRBJ2-5,many,TRBV5-1,NA
TGCAGTGCTAGAGGACCGGTCGGGGAGACCCAGTACTTC,CSARGPVGETQYF,TRBJ2-5,NA,TRBV20-1,NA
TGCAGTGCCCACTTTGTAAGCGGACAAGAGACCCAGTACTTC,CSAHFVSGQETQYF,TRBJ2-5,many,TRBV20-1,NA
TGCGCCAGCAGCTTGCAGGGAGGTGAACAGTACTTC,CASSLQGGEQYF,TRBJ2-7,many,TRBV5-1,NA
TGTGCCACCAGTGATTTCTCCGGCAATGAGCAGTTCTTC,CATSDFSGNEQFF,TRBJ2-1,few,TRBV24-1,NA
TGTGCCAGCAGCCAAGGCTCTTTTAACTATGGCTACACCTTC,CASSQGSFNYGYTF,TRBJ1-2,NA,TRBV6-2/TRBV6-3,NA
TGTGCCAGCTCACCACCGGGAGCTGTGCGCACCATTAAAAACATTCAGTACTTC,CASSPPGAVRTIKNIQYF,TRBJ2-4,many,TRBV18,NA
TGTGCCTGGAGTCGGACAGTAACCCAGTACTTC,CAWSRTVTQYF,TRBJ2-5,many,TRBV30,NA
TGTGCCAGCAGCGCGGGGGGGGAAGAGACCCAGTACTTC,CASSAGGEETQYF,TRBJ2-5,NA,TRBV9,TRBD2
TGCAGTGCTAGCAACAGGGAGAACACTGAAGCTTTCTTT,CSASNRENTEAFF,TRBJ1-1,few,TRBV20-1,NA
TGTGCCAGCAGCTTAGGACTAGAAACAGATACGCAGTATTTT,CASSLGLETDTQYF,TRBJ2-3,many,TRBV6-6,TRBD2
TGCGCCAGCAGCAGGGAAGAGCGGGGGGGCTCTTATGAGCAGTTCTTC,CASSREERGGSYEQFF,TRBJ2-1,few,TRBV4-1,TRBD2
TGTGCCAGCAGCTTAGCGGCTATGGACAGGGGTTTATTTTCACCCCTCCACTTT,CASSLAAMDRGLFSPLHF,TRBJ1-6,many,TRBV7-6,TRBD1
TGTGCCAGCAGTCCGAGACAGACCTACGAGCAGTACTTC,CASSPRQTYEQYF,TRBJ2-7,many,TRBV12-3/TRBV12-4,NA
TGCGCCAGCAGCTTTAGCAGGGGGATTTCCTACGAGCAGTACTTC,CASSFSRGISYEQYF,TRBJ2-7,many,TRBV5-1,TRBD1
TGTGCCAGCAGCCTAGGGACACCAATAGGGCCTGAAGCTTTCTTT,CASSLGTPIGPEAFF,TRBJ1-1,few,TRBV7-9,NA
TGTGCCACCAGCAGTTTAGGGGGGTATGATGGCTACACCTTC,CATSSLGGYDGYTF,TRBJ1-2,many,TRBV15,NA
TGTGCCAGCAGCTTATCAATGGGGACTGAGCAGTTCTTC,CASSLSMGTEQFF,TRBJ2-1,NA,TRBV11-2,NA
TGTGCCAGCAGCCTCGACAGGGGGGAAACCTACGAGCAGTACTTC,CASSLDRGETYEQYF,TRBJ2-7,NA,TRBV5-5,TRBD1
TGTGCCAGCAGCCTAAATACCTGGCCCGGGACTAGCGGGGGCCCCTACAATGAGCAGTTCTTC,CASSLNTWPGTSGGPYNEQFF,TRBJ2-1,few,TRBV11-2,TRBD2
TGTGCCAGCAGCACTCTAGGGGACAGGGGTTACAATGAGCAGTTCTTC,CASSTLGDRGYNEQFF,TRBJ2-1,many,TRBV7-2,TRBD1
TGTGCCAGCAGGGTGACTAGCGGGGGGGCACATGAGCAGTTCTTC,CASRVTSGGAHEQFF,TRBJ2-1,many,TRBV11-2,TRBD2
TGCGCCAGCAGCCAAGATTGGGCCGGCGGTACCCATGAGCAGTTCTTC,CASSQDWAGGTHEQFF,TRBJ2-1,few,TRBV4-1,NA
TGTGCCAGCAGCCGCCTAGGGGCTTCGGTGAACACTGAAGCTTTCTTT,CASSRLGASVNTEAFF,TRBJ1-1,few,TRBV3-1,NA